This T cell receptor (beta chain) was captured in a study of regulatory T cells in long-lasting Graves disease. This clonotype has ten or more counts. Libraries of TCR beta came from iRepertoire HTBI primers plus Arm-PCR of CDR3 regions. TCRdb recomputed calls from the multiplex PCR reads with MiXCR, one row per CDR3 protein. The profile shows 200,000 to 300,000 distinct CDR3 sequences, roughly a fifth of them singletons. Time point of the sample: newly diagnosed GD, antithyroid drugs for less than 3 months. Generation of the TCR library employed RNA extracted from PBMCs. This specimen consisted of peripheral blood mononuclear cells (PBMCs), obtained at new diagnosis, from a patient treated with antithyroid drugs. The clonotype originates from a female donor with Graves disease.

CDR3 sequence (DNA): TGTGCCAGCTCACCCCAGGCGGGAGTCTACAATGAGCAGTTCTTC. Protein sequence: CASSPQAGVYNEQFF. The chain employs TRBV18 and TRBJ2-1; 7 positions match TRBD2. This CDR3 spans 15 amino acids. The V gene end was trimmed by 3 bases and the J gene end by 3 bases; junction bases not matched to a gene: 5. Germline V lookup: CDR1 KGHSH, CDR2 LQKENI.